A single sample is the source of the 23 T cell receptor beta chains below, sequenced in a study of blood T cell repertoires in COVID-19. Sequenced by immunoSEQ multiplex PCR; TCRdb stores in-frame clones only, minus some. The table includes 100,000 to 150,000 clones, roughly nine tenths detected once. The sequenced sample consisted of peripheral blood. The receptor set was obtained from a man aged 50-60 years with COVID-19, enrolled during active disease.

The chain has TRBV6-5 and TRBJ2-5; TRBD1 matches 9 bases. After removal of 2 bases from V and 2 bases from J, the junction contained 6 bases not matched to a gene. The germline gives CDR1 MNHEY, CDR2 SVGAGI. There are 16 residues in the CDR3. This CDR3 reads CASSYTGGSLQETQYF. The CDR3, as DNA: TGTGCCAGCAGTTACACAGGGGGCTCTCTTCAAGAGACCCAGTACTTC.

The CDR3 DNA follows: TGCGCCAGCAGCCATAGACCGACAGAGAACACTGAAGCTTTCTTT. This encodes CASSHRPTENTEAFF. The chain has TRBV4-3 and TRBJ1-1, with a possible D match to TRBD1 (5 bases). CDR3 length equals 15 residues. Germline CDR1 is LGHNA and CDR2 is YSLEER. V lost 3 bases and J 1 base, leaving 12 bases between the germline ends.

The chain uses TRBV18 and TRBJ2-2; the match to TRBD2 covers 10 bases. The CDR3 consists of 16 residues. J was trimmed by 5 bases and V by 0 bases; bases with no gene match: 3. Germline CDR1 KGHSH, CDR2 LQKENI. CDR3: CASSPPLAGVTGELFF. The CDR3 nucleotides read TGTGCCAGCTCACCACCGCTAGCGGGAGTTACCGGGGAGCTGTTTTTT.

The genes are TRBV7-2 and TRBJ1-5; D possibly corresponds to TRBD1 (5 bases). This CDR3 spans 12 amino acids. Trimming stripped 2 bases from V and 7 bases from J, with 6 bases between. Germline loops: CDR1 SGHTA, CDR2 FQGNSA. The DNA for the CDR3 is TGTGCCAGCAGCTTACAGGGACAGCCCCAGCATTTT. This gives the protein CASSLQGQPQHF. The entire variable domain, with the rest obtained from reference TRBV7-2 and TRBJ1-5, is as follows: GAGVSQSPSNKVTEKGKDVELRCDPISGHTALYWYRQSLGQGLEFLIYFQGNSAPDKSGLPSDRFSAERTGGSVSTLTIQRTQQEDSAVYLCASSLQGQPQHFGDGTRLSIL.

The chain employs TRBV27 and TRBJ2-3, with 7 bases lining up with TRBD2. Germline V gives CDR1 MNHEY, CDR2 SMNVEV (reference sequence). Trimming took 2 bases from V and 11 from J; bases not matched to a gene: 13. The CDR3 is made up of 15 amino acids. CDR3 DNA sequence: TGTGCCAGCAGTTTAGTTGCGGGAGCCACCTCGGAGCAGTATTTT. Its protein is CASSLVAGATSEQYF.

V is TRBV5-1 and J is TRBJ2-5; 9 nucleotides match TRBD2. This CDR3 spans 18 amino acids. Trimming at V came to 4 bases and at J to 3 bases, leaving 16 bases not matched to a gene. CDR1 is SGHRS, CDR2 YFSETQ, per germline. Written as DNA, the CDR3 is TGCGCCAGCAGCCTACTCGCGGGAGGGCTACCGGGGAAAGAGACCCAGTACTTC. It yields the protein CASSLLAGGLPGKETQYF.

V usage is TRBV3-1 (or the pseudogene TRBV3-2) and J usage is TRBJ2-1, with D uncertain. The V end lost 2 bases, the J end lost 3 bases, and 8 bases lay between the germline ends. This CDR3 region has 14 residues. Germline V lookup: CDR1 LGHDT, CDR2 YNNKEL (reference sequence). CDR3 in amino acids: CASSQNGFYNEQFF. The DNA of the CDR3 is TGTGCCAGCAGCCAAAACGGTTTCTACAATGAGCAGTTCTTC.

This clone was seen just once. The chain links TRBV10-3 to TRBJ2-1; D is perhaps TRBD2 (6 bases). Germline CDR1 reads ENHRY; CDR2 reads SYGVKD. Between the trimmed V and J ends, which lost 3 bases and 5 bases, there was a span of 14 bases. CDR3 length: 15 residues. For the CDR3, the DNA is TGTGCCATCAGTGACGAAAGGCGGGGCGACAATGAGCAGTTCTTC. Translating it yields CAISDERRGDNEQFF.

The J gene is TRBJ2-6, the V gene TRBV30, with 7 bases that match TRBD1. V shed 3 bases, J shed 0 bases, and the junction held 5 bases outside the gene matches. The CDR3 runs to 16 residues. Germline CDR1 is GTSNPN and CDR2 is SVGIG (reference sequence). In DNA, the CDR3 is TGTGCCTGGAGCGCGACAGGGACCTCTGGGGCCAACGTCCTGACTTTC. Its protein product is CAWSATGTSGANVLTF.

V usage is TRBV6-6 and J usage is TRBJ2-7; tentative D call: TRBD1 (7 bases). Per germline, CDR1 MNHNY and CDR2 SVGAGI (reference sequence). V dropped 5 bases and J dropped 2 bases, with 22 bases sitting between them. The CDR3 has 17 residues. The CDR3 sequence: CASSQFGRRGRTYEQYF. The CDR3 DNA reads as TGTGCCAGCAGTCAGTTCGGCCGGAGGGGGCGGACCTACGAGCAGTACTTC.

The chain employs TRBV2 and TRBJ2-1; D remains unclear. CDR1 and CDR2 (germline): SNHLY, FYNNEI. Between the trimmed V and J ends, which lost 5 bases and 12 bases, there was a span of 11 bases. CDR3 length: 11 amino acids. The CDR3 nucleotides are TGTGCCAGCAGTCAGATCGATTTGCAGTTCTTC. It codes for CASSQIDLQFF.

The chain combines TRBV7-9 with TRBJ2-2; 12 bases align to TRBD2. The germline CDR1 and CDR2 sequences are SEHNR and FQNEAQ (reference sequence). Germline trimming cut 4 bases from V and 6 bases from J; bases unmatched to any gene: 6. The CDR3 has 16 residues. CDR3 amino acids: CASSSLLAGGPGELFF. The CDR3 bases are TGTGCCAGCAGCTCATTACTAGCGGGAGGTCCCGGGGAGCTGTTTTTT. Drawing the rest from reference TRBV7-9 and TRBJ2-2, the complete variable domain is DTGVSQNPRHKITKRGQNVTFRCDPISEHNRLYWYRQTLGQGPEFLTYFQNEAQLEKSRLLSDRFSAERPKGSFSTLEIQRTEQGDSAMYLCASSSLLAGGPGELFFGEGSRLTVL.

V is TRBV19 and J is TRBJ1-6; D possibly corresponds to TRBD1 (5 bases). The CDR3 extends over 20 amino acids. Between the trimmed V and J ends, which lost 3 bases and 0 bases, there was a span of 21 bases. Germline assignment: CDR1 LNHDA and CDR2 SQIVND (reference sequence). CDR3 sequence reads: CASSIAQVSPTSSYNSPLHF. The CDR3 DNA reads TGTGCCAGTAGTATCGCACAGGTCTCGCCTACGAGCTCCTATAATTCACCCCTCCACTTT. The whole variable domain, filled in from reference TRBV19 and TRBJ1-6, reads DGGITQSPKYLFRKEGQNVTLSCEQNLNHDAMYWYRQDPGQGLRLIYYSQIVNDFQKGDIAEGYSVSREKKESFPLTVTSAQKNPTAFYLCASSIAQVSPTSSYNSPLHFGNGTRLTVT.

The V call is TRBV29-1, the J call TRBJ2-1; D is undetermined. This CDR3 comprises 13 residues. The V end lost 4 bases, the J end lost 6 bases, and 13 bases lay between the germline ends. CDR1 and CDR2 from the germline V gene are SQVTM and ANQGSEA. CDR3 sequence: CSVVANSGNEQFF. Here the CDR3 DNA reads TGCAGCGTTGTGGCAAATTCGGGCAATGAGCAGTTCTTC.

The rearrangement uses TRBV6-2 or TRBV6-3 and TRBJ2-3; D remains unclear. Per germline, CDR1 MNHEY and CDR2 SVGEGT. The CDR3 sequence is 14 residues long. V shed 3 bases and J shed 2 bases, with 9 bases lying between them. CDR3 in DNA: TGTGCCAGCAGTTATTCTAGACCCACAGATACGCAGTATTTT. Its translation: CASSYSRPTDTQYF.

The chain has TRBV5-6 and TRBJ2-2; D perhaps matches TRBD1 (6 bases). V lost 4 bases to trimming and J lost 2 bases, with 12 bases between them. CDR1 SGHDT and CDR2 YYEEEE come from the germline V gene. CDR3 length equals 15 residues. DNA for the CDR3: TGTGCCAGCAGCCAATTGGACAGAAACACCGGGGAGCTGTTTTTT. Protein product: CASSQLDRNTGELFF.

The genes are TRBV2 and TRBJ1-3; tentatively, D is TRBD1 (6 bases). V lost 5 bases to trimming and J lost 0 bases, with 11 bases between them. Germline values: CDR1 SNHLY, CDR2 FYNNEI. This CDR3 has 15 residues. The DNA for the CDR3 is TGTGCCAGCAGTATAGACAGGCCCTCTGGAAACACCATATATTTT. Amino acids: CASSIDRPSGNTIYF. Full variable domain (missing parts from reference TRBV2 and TRBJ1-3): EPEVTQTPSHQVTQMGQEVILRCVPISNHLYFYWYRQILGQKVEFLVSFYNNEISEKSEIFDDQFSVERPDGSNFTLKIRSTKLEDSAMYFCASSIDRPSGNTIYFGEGSWLTVV.

This sequence joins TRBV5-1 and TRBJ2-1, with 13 bases lining up with TRBD2. Germline V gene data show CDR1 as SGHRS and CDR2 as YFSETQ. After removal of 4 bases from V and 0 bases from J, the junction contained 4 bases not matched to a gene. The CDR3 runs to 17 residues. The CDR3 DNA follows: TGCGCCAGCAGCCTTTGGACTAGCGGGAGCTCCTACAATGAGCAGTTCTTC. Its translation is CASSLWTSGSSYNEQFF.

The chain has TRBV9 and TRBJ2-6, with TRBD2 matching over 9 bases. Germline trimming cut 3 bases from V and 0 bases from J; bases unmatched to any gene: 7. Germline V gene lookup returns CDR1 SGDLS and CDR2 YYNGEE. The CDR3 is made up of 18 amino acids. The CDR3 coding sequence is TGTGCCAGCAGCGCCAGACTAGCGGTCAACTCTGGGGCCAACGTCCTGACTTTC. Protein product: CASSARLAVNSGANVLTF. Looking up the rest from reference TRBV9 and TRBJ2-6 gives the full variable domain: DSGVTQTPKHLITATGQRVTLRCSPRSGDLSVYWYQQSLDQGLQFLIQYYNGEERAKGNILERFSAQQFPDLHSELNLSSLELGDSALYFCASSARLAVNSGANVLTFGAGSRLTVL.

The chain employs TRBV2 and TRBJ2-4, with unresolved D. The CDR3 covers 12 residues. Looked up from germline, CDR1 is SNHLY and CDR2 is FYNNEI. Trimming removed 7 bases at V and 8 bases at J, with 12 bases between. The CDR3 reads CASTEDSDIQYF. CDR3 bases: TGTGCCAGCACCGAGGATAGTGACATTCAGTACTTC.

The chain recombines TRBV28 with TRBJ2-7, with D unresolved. The V gene lost 5 bases and the J gene lost 0 bases, with 26 bases spanning the gap. In germline, CDR1 is MDHEN, CDR2 SYDVKM. The CDR3 has 19 residues. The CDR3 DNA follows: TGTGCCAGCAGTCCCGTGACATCGTTACCACTTTTTTCCTCCTACGAGCAGTACTTC. This encodes CASSPVTSLPLFSSYEQYF.

The J gene is TRBJ2-7, the V gene TRBV19; D remains ambiguous. V was shortened by 3 bases and J by 7 bases, with 10 bases between the two germline ends. Germline CDR1 LNHDA, CDR2 SQIVND (reference sequence). The CDR3 totals 12 residues. CDR3 amino acids: CASSIPRGEQYF. The CDR3 DNA follows: TGTGCCAGTAGTATTCCCCGCGGAGAGCAGTACTTC.

The rearrangement joins TRBV3-1 (or the pseudogene TRBV3-2) to TRBJ2-4, with D possibly being TRBD2 (6 bases). V lost 3 bases and J 7 bases, leaving 13 bases between the germline ends. Germline lookup yields CDR1 LGHDT and CDR2 YNNKEL (reference sequence). The CDR3 loop spans 14 amino acids. CDR3 in amino acids: CASSQDGRRNIQYF. CDR3 DNA: TGTGCCAGCAGCCAGGACGGGAGAAGGAACATTCAGTACTTC.